The T cell receptor beta chain under discussion was sequenced for a study of regulatory T cells in long-lasting Graves disease. The wider study: Antithyroid drugs had been taken under 3 months by newly diagnosed Graves' patients. Study observations and caveats: Among persistent patients, a larger number of public clonotypes were shared (2,741) than among newly diagnosed patients (under 1,000). Favored gene segments in persistent disease were TRBV28, TRBJ1-2 and TRBJ2-5. Small numbers of samples may have cut accuracy.

There are many counts of this clonotype. Antigen specificity is unknown. Time point: newly diagnosed GD, antithyroid drugs for less than 3 months. RNA isolated from PBMCs was used to make the TCR library. Investigators prepared the TCR beta libraries by applying iRepertoire HTBI primers and Arm-PCR of CDR3 regions. One entry per CDR3 protein, called by TCRdb with MiXCR from the multiplex PCR reads. The sample holds more than 300,000 distinct CDR3 sequences, around 16% seen once. Germline V CDR1 and CDR2: KGHSH, LQKENI. There are 16 residues in the CDR3. Between the trimmed V and J ends, which lost 3 bases and 8 bases, there was a span of 20 bases.

The specimen was peripheral blood mononuclear cells (PBMCs), collected at new diagnosis, from a patient treated with antithyroid drugs. This chain connects TRBV18 to TRBJ2-1; D is perhaps TRBD2 (6 bases). The source of this sequence is a female donor with Graves disease. DNA for the CDR3: TGTGCCAGCTCACCGAGCAGGGAGATGCGGAGGGATGAGCAGTTCTTC. Translated: CASSPSREMRRDEQFF. Filled out from reference TRBV18 and TRBJ2-1, the complete variable domain reads NAGVMQNPRHLVRRRGQEARLRCSPMKGHSHVYWYRQLPEEGLKFMVYLQKENIIDESGMPKERFSAEFPKEGPSILRIQQVVRGDSAAYFCASSPSREMRRDEQFFGPGTRLTVL.